Listed below are T cell receptor beta chains from one sample, sequenced in a study of shared clonotypes between healthy human individuals. The method was immunoSEQ multiplex PCR; TCRdb's version includes in-frame clones alone and lacks a portion of them. The sample carries approximately 1.4 million clones, approximately 98% recorded once. Source material: naive CD4+ T cells sorted from blood. The receptors originated from a man aged 25-45 years in good health. Both conserved end residues are part of each CDR3. D genes are given only for firm matches. Clone size is given for some rows only: seen once, a few or many times, or a class if the clone is expanded.

-,TRBV6-1,-,TRBJ2-7,TGTGCCAGCAGTGAAGCCCTATTTCCTGTCTACCCTTACGAGCAGTACTTC,CASSEALFPVYPYEQYF
-,TRBV5-5,-,TRBJ2-2,TGTGCCAGCAGCAACGGGTCCCGAGACGGGGAGCTGTTTTTT,CASSNGSRDGELFF
TRBD2,TRBV29-1,-,TRBJ2-3,TGCAGCGTTCAGGTAGCGGGAGCGGATACGCAGTATTTT,CSVQVAGADTQYF
-,TRBV5-5,-,TRBJ2-3,TGTGCCAGCAGCTTGTCCAGGGTGGGAGATACGCAGTATTTT,CASSLSRVGDTQYF
-,TRBV5-1,once,TRBJ2-5,TGCGCCAGCAGCTTGGGAAACCAAGAGACCCAGTACTTC,CASSLGNQETQYF
-,TRBV5-1,-,TRBJ1-1,TGCGCCAGCAGCTTGGACTACGAAATGAACACTGAAGCTTTCTTT,CASSLDYEMNTEAFF
TRBD2,TRBV11-2,-,TRBJ2-7,TGTGCCAGCAGCGTCATCAGGGTTGCGGGGGGCTACGAGCAGTACTTC,CASSVIRVAGGYEQYF
-,TRBV6-5,-,TRBJ1-5,TGTGCCAGCAAAACACAGGGTTGGAGCAATCAGCCCCAGCATTTT,CASKTQGWSNQPQHF
-,TRBV6-5,-,TRBJ2-7,TGTGCCAGCAGCCGGGGACCAGACTACGAGCAGTACTTC,CASSRGPDYEQYF
TRBD1,TRBV18,-,TRBJ2-3,TGTGCCAGCTCACCGGGACAGGGGTCAGGCACGCAGTATTTT,CASSPGQGSGTQYF
TRBD1,TRBV28,once,TRBJ2-2,TGTGCCAGCAGTTTGAAGGGACAGGCCCAAACCGGGGAGCTGTTTTTT,CASSLKGQAQTGELFF
TRBD2,TRBV29-1,-,TRBJ2-5,TGCAGCGGAAGCGCGGGACTAGCGGGGAAGTACTTC,CSGSAGLAGKYF
-,TRBV6-5,-,TRBJ2-2,TGTGCCAGCACCCGCCCCGGGGGCCACACCGGGGAGCTGTTTTTT,CASTRPGGHTGELFF
-,TRBV5-4,-,TRBJ2-7,TGTGCCAGCAGCTCGGAGGTCTCTGGCTCCTACGAGCAGTACTTC,CASSSEVSGSYEQYF
TRBD2,TRBV5-1,-,TRBJ2-7,TGCGCCAGCAGCTTGTTGATAGCGGGAGGATCGCGGGAGCAGTACTTC,CASSLLIAGGSREQYF
TRBD2,TRBV19,-,TRBJ2-7,TGTGCCAGTAGTTTACGCGGGAGGGACGCCTACGAGCAGTACTTC,CASSLRGRDAYEQYF
TRBD1,TRBV28,-,TRBJ1-1,TGTGCCAGCAGTTTCCCGACAGGGGGTATGAACACTGAAGCTTTCTTT,CASSFPTGGMNTEAFF
TRBD1,TRBV30,-,TRBJ1-1,TGTGCCTGGAACAGGGGTGAGACTGAAGCTTTCTTT,CAWNRGETEAFF
TRBD2,TRBV5-4,-,TRBJ2-5,TGTGCCAGCAGCTCCCTTAGCGGGAGAGGAGAGACCCAGTACTTC,CASSSLSGRGETQYF
TRBD1,TRBV27,once,TRBJ1-3,TGTGCCAGCAGTTCCGACAGGGGACTGCGTGGAAACACCATATATTTT,CASSSDRGLRGNTIYF
-,TRBV7-7,-,TRBJ2-7,TGTGCCAGCAGCTTAGATTGGGGTAGCAGTTACGAGCAGTACTTC,CASSLDWGSSYEQYF
-,TRBV7-4,-,TRBJ2-7,TGTGCCAGCAGCTTAGTCCGGGGACGTACCTACGAGCAGTACTTC,CASSLVRGRTYEQYF
-,TRBV7-3,once,TRBJ2-6,TGTGCCAGCAGCACCGGGCCTCCCGGCCCTGGGACCAACGTCCTGACTTTC,CASSTGPPGPGTNVLTF
-,TRBV10-3,-,TRBJ2-2,TGTGCCATCAGTCCAGGGAACACCGGGGAGCTGTTTTTT,CAISPGNTGELFF
-,TRBV2,-,TRBJ2-7,TGTGCCAGCAGTGAATTCCAGCATCAGGGGAACTACGAGCAGTACTTC,CASSEFQHQGNYEQYF
TRBD1,TRBV5-1,-,TRBJ2-2,TGCGCCAGCAGCTCCCGGGACAGGGGTACCGGGGAGCTGTTTTTT,CASSSRDRGTGELFF
-,TRBV5-4,-,TRBJ1-1,TGTGCCAGTAACCGCGAGATGAACACTGAAGCTTTCTTT,CASNREMNTEAFF
-,TRBV5-1,-,TRBJ1-2,TGCGCCAGCAGCTTGGTGGGGGCAGGGGAAGGTGGCTACACCTTC,CASSLVGAGEGGYTF
TRBD1,TRBV7-9,-,TRBJ2-1,TGTGCCAGCAGCTGGGACGGGACAGGGAGAAATGAGCAGTTCTTC,CASSWDGTGRNEQFF